This TCR beta chain emerged from a study of T cell changes during pregnancy in multiple sclerosis. The CDR3 contains 14 residues. In germline, CDR1 is MNHEY, CDR2 SVGAGI. V lost 5 bases, J lost 8 bases, and 15 bases lay in between. Using immunoSEQ multiplex PCR, the repertoire was profiled, and TCRdb retains in-frame clones only, with some absent. The data contain more than 45,000 clones, about 93% of them singletons. This receptor was identified in a female donor with multiple sclerosis, enrolled in a pregnancy study. The chain recombines TRBV6-5 with TRBJ1-4; D is ambiguous. The source was CD4+ T cells from peripheral blood mononuclear cells, collected in the first trimester of pregnancy. The CDR3 region has the DNA TGTGCCAGCAGTGAAGGAGGTTTGGAGGAAAAACTGTTTTTT. Protein product: CASSEGGLEEKLFF.